These 29 T cell receptor beta chains were sequenced from one sample in a study of control samples from healthy donors and cancer patients. Produced via immunoSEQ multiplex PCR; TCRdb's table is partial and in-frame only. Among some 79,000 clones, roughly 93% were seen once, and the ten largest hold 1.3%. Sequenced input: PBMCs. These receptors were collected from a woman between 35 and 50 years old with lung cancer.

The chain joins TRBV2 to TRBJ1-5, with D perhaps matching TRBD1 (6 bases). Germline V gene sequence: CDR1 SNHLY, CDR2 FYNNEI. The CDR3 has 14 amino acids. V was pared by 4 bases and J by 1 base, with 8 bases between. The CDR3 sequence: CASSADSSNQPQHF. The CDR3 bases are TGTGCCAGCAGTGCGGACAGCAGCAATCAGCCCCAGCATTTT.

The chain has TRBV5-1 and TRBJ1-1; D is unresolved. Germline V gives CDR1 SGHRS, CDR2 YFSETQ. V was pared by 0 bases and J by 3 bases, with 6 bases between. The CDR3 spans 13 residues. Here the CDR3 reads CASSLDGDTEAFF. DNA for the CDR3: TGCGCCAGCAGCTTGGATGGGGACACTGAAGCTTTCTTT.

With regard to this clone: Other DNA sequences in this sample translate to the same CDR3. The V and J genes are TRBV5-1 and TRBJ2-7; the match to TRBD1 covers 9 bases. With V trimmed by 1 base and J by 4 bases, 6 bases remained unmatched. Germline V gene sequence: CDR1 SGHRS, CDR2 YFSETQ. This CDR3 has 15 amino acids. CDR3 in amino acids: CASSLTPGQGYEQYF. The CDR3 DNA follows: TGCGCCAGCAGCTTGACCCCGGGACAGGGTTACGAGCAGTACTTC. Drawing the rest from reference TRBV5-1 and TRBJ2-7, the complete variable domain is KAGVTQTPRYLIKTRGQQVTLSCSPISGHRSVSWYQQTPGQGLQFLFEYFSETQRNKGNFPGRFSGRQFSNSRSEMNVSTLELGDSALYLCASSLTPGQGYEQYFGPGTRLTVT.

J is TRBJ2-1 and V is TRBV27, with D possibly matching TRBD2 (7 bases). The CDR3 covers 14 residues. Trimming shortened V by 6 bases and J by 9 bases, and 18 bases separated the two germline ends. Germline CDR1 is MNHEY and CDR2 is SMNVEV (reference sequence). CDR3 loop: CASSPRGGGTEQFF. The CDR3 DNA sequence: TGTGCCAGCAGCCCAAGGGGGGGTGGAACTGAGCAGTTCTTC.

V gene TRBV19 combines with J gene TRBJ2-7; a possible D gene is TRBD2 (5 bases). The CDR3 covers 15 residues. Germline V gives CDR1 LNHDA, CDR2 SQIVND (reference sequence). V was pared by 5 bases and J by 3 bases, with 17 bases between. The CDR3 DNA sequence: TGTGCCAGTAGTCCCTCTTGGGGAGCTGACTACGAGCAGTACTTC. Translated, it gives CASSPSWGADYEQYF.

This rearrangement joins TRBV19 to TRBJ1-1; perhaps TRBD1 as D (6 bases). Deletions cut 5 bases from V and 0 bases from J, with 7 bases between. From germline, CDR1 is LNHDA and CDR2 SQIVND (reference sequence). CDR3 length equals 13 residues. The CDR3 spells CASSGQLNTEAFF. Written as DNA, the CDR3 is TGTGCCAGTAGTGGACAGTTGAACACTGAAGCTTTCTTT.

This chain uses TRBV3-1 (or the pseudogene TRBV3-2) with TRBJ1-1; D gene uncertain. CDR3 length: 15 amino acids. Trimming cost V 0 bases and J 4 bases, with 12 bases left between them. The germline V gene has CDR1 LGHDT and CDR2 YNNKEL (reference sequence). The CDR3 loop is CASSQDSSYRTEAFF. The CDR3 DNA sequence: TGTGCCAGCAGCCAAGATTCGAGTTACCGCACTGAAGCTTTCTTT.

The J gene is TRBJ2-1, the V gene TRBV14, with 12 positions matching TRBD2. The junction had 11 bases not matched to a gene; V was cut back by 2 bases and J by 0 bases. The CDR3 contains 20 residues. Germline V gene lookup returns CDR1 SGHDN and CDR2 FVKESK. The DNA for the CDR3 is TGTGCCAGCAGCCAAAGGCTGGGACTAGCGGGCCATAGCTCCTACAATGAGCAGTTCTTC. It codes for CASSQRLGLAGHSSYNEQFF.

This chain links TRBV2 with TRBJ2-5; no clear D gene. The V and J ends lost 3 bases and 4 bases respectively, with 9 bases between them. The CDR3 is made up of 13 amino acids. In germline, CDR1 is SNHLY, CDR2 FYNNEI. DNA for the CDR3: TGTGCCAGCAGTGAGTCCCGCGGAGAGACCCAGTACTTC. It is translated as CASSESRGETQYF.

This chain joins TRBV5-6 and TRBJ1-5; D may be TRBD1 (5 bases). The germline V gene has CDR1 SGHDT and CDR2 YYEEEE. V was pared by 0 bases and J by 7 bases, with 14 bases between. CDR3 length equals 15 residues. DNA for the CDR3: TGTGCCAGCAGCTTGGCCCGGGGGGAGAGACAGCCCCAGCATTTT. This translates into CASSLARGERQPQHF. The full variable domain, its missing parts supplied by reference TRBV5-6 and TRBJ1-5, is DAGVTQSPTHLIKTRGQQVTLRCSPKSGHDTVSWYQQALGQGPQFIFQYYEEEERQRGNFPDRFSGHQFPNYSSELNVNALLLGDSALYLCASSLARGERQPQHFGDGTRLSIL.

This clone was observed a single time. V and J are TRBV5-1 and TRBJ1-2, with D possibly TRBD1 on 5 matching bases. The CDR3 has 13 residues. The V end was cut by 4 bases, the J end by 3 bases, with 10 bases between. CDR1 is SGHRS, CDR2 YFSETQ, per germline. CDR3 loop: CASSGTGDYGYTF. The DNA of the CDR3 is TGCGCCAGCAGCGGCACAGGTGACTATGGCTACACCTTC.

The J gene is TRBJ2-1, the V gene TRBV4-1; no firm D call. In germline, CDR1 is MGHRA, CDR2 YSYEKL. Trimming removed 4 bases at V and 6 bases at J, with 10 bases between. CDR3 length equals 13 residues. In nucleotides, the CDR3 is TGCGCCAGCAGCCCCCGTCCGGTCAATGAGCAGTTCTTC. Amino acids: CASSPRPVNEQFF.

This sequence joins TRBV5-1 and TRBJ1-2, with 8 bases identical to TRBD1. With 0 bases clipped from V and 8 bases from J, the junction kept 6 bases outside the gene matches. The CDR3 length is 14 residues. Germline V gene sequence: CDR1 SGHRS, CDR2 YFSETQ. As DNA, the CDR3 is TGCGCCAGCAGCTTGGGGACAGGGAATTCCGGCTACACCTTC. This translates into CASSLGTGNSGYTF.

This chain links TRBV5-1 with TRBJ1-6; perhaps TRBD1 as D (6 bases). Looked up from germline, CDR1 is SGHRS and CDR2 is YFSETQ. This CDR3 is built from 15 residues. The germline V and J ends were trimmed by 0 bases and 8 bases, with 12 bases remaining between them. The CDR3 region is CASSLAQGRYSPLHF. DNA of the CDR3: TGCGCCAGCAGCTTGGCTCAGGGGAGGTATTCACCCCTCCACTTT.

The chain uses TRBV28 and TRBJ1-5; tentatively, D is TRBD1 (6 bases). The CDR3 extends over 16 amino acids. CDR1 is MDHEN, CDR2 SYDVKM, per germline. V lost 2 bases and J 2 bases, leaving 13 bases between the germline ends. The CDR3 protein is CASSLVGGLGNQPQHF. The DNA of the CDR3 is TGTGCCAGCAGTTTAGTCGGGGGGCTCGGCAATCAGCCCCAGCATTTT.

The chain uses TRBV5-5 and TRBJ2-2; D uncertain. Trimming removed 2 bases at V and 5 bases at J, with 13 bases between. Per germline, CDR1 SGHKS and CDR2 YYEKEE (reference sequence). CDR3 length: 15 residues. CDR3 in DNA: TGTGCCAGCAGCTTCGGAACAGCTCATACCGGGGAGCTGTTTTTT. Translating it yields CASSFGTAHTGELFF.

The J gene is TRBJ1-6, the V gene TRBV19; D call uncertain. Trimming removed 6 bases from V and 9 bases from J, with 9 bases in between. The germline CDR1 and CDR2 sequences are LNHDA and SQIVND (reference sequence). The CDR3 runs to 12 residues. CDR3 in amino acids: CASSSGISPLHF. The DNA of the CDR3 is TGTGCCAGTAGCAGCGGGATTTCACCCCTCCACTTT. Drawing the rest from reference TRBV19 and TRBJ1-6, the complete variable domain is DGGITQSPKYLFRKEGQNVTLSCEQNLNHDAMYWYRQDPGQGLRLIYYSQIVNDFQKGDIAEGYSVSREKKESFPLTVTSAQKNPTAFYLCASSSGISPLHFGNGTRLTVT.

This chain uses TRBV27 with TRBJ2-6; tentatively, D is TRBD1 (5 bases). In germline, CDR1 is MNHEY, CDR2 SMNVEV (reference sequence). V shed 3 bases and J shed 4 bases, with 13 bases lying between them. The length of the CDR3 is 16 residues. CDR3 bases: TGTGCCAGCAGTTTTGCAGGGTCCTCCGGGGCCAACGTCCTGACTTTC. Encoded protein: CASSFAGSSGANVLTF.

The chain uses TRBV29-1 and TRBJ1-1; the D is unclear. Germline assignment: CDR1 SQVTM and CDR2 ANQGSEA. The CDR3 sequence is 13 residues long. V was clipped by 7 bases and J by 7 bases, with 19 bases between them. In DNA form, the CDR3 reads TGCAGCGGTGGGCCCCTAAGTGGCAGTGAAGCTTTCTTT. This codes for CSGGPLSGSEAFF.

The chain is built from TRBV5-1 and TRBJ1-6; unclear D gene. This CDR3 is built from 14 residues. CDR1 and CDR2 (germline): SGHRS, YFSETQ. Trimming pared 2 bases from V and 10 bases from J, leaving 13 bases between. The CDR3 nucleotides read TGCGCCAGCAGCTTAGGGTATCAGGAGTCACCCCTCCACTTT. Encoded protein: CASSLGYQESPLHF.

The chain recombines TRBV7-2 with TRBJ1-1; D possibly corresponds to TRBD1 (5 bases). Per the germline V gene, CDR1 is SGHTA and CDR2 is FQGNSA. The V and J ends lost 1 base and 3 bases respectively, with 9 bases between them. There are 14 residues in the CDR3. DNA for the CDR3: TGTGCCAGCAGCTTAGGTGGGGGGGACACTGAAGCTTTCTTT. Translating it yields CASSLGGGDTEAFF.

The rearrangement links TRBV27 to TRBJ2-1; possible D gene TRBD1, 5 bases. V lost 2 bases, J lost 6 bases, and 5 bases lay in between. CDR1 MNHEY and CDR2 SMNVEV come from the germline V gene (reference sequence). CDR3 length: 12 residues. The CDR3 DNA reads TGTGCCAGCAGTTTAGGGGCCAATGAGCAGTTCTTC. It specifies CASSLGANEQFF.

The genes are TRBV7-9 and TRBJ2-1, with 9 bases identical to TRBD2. The CDR3 has 19 amino acids. Germline trimming cut 5 bases from V and 0 bases from J; bases unmatched to any gene: 14. Germline V gene lookup returns CDR1 SEHNR and CDR2 FQNEAQ (reference sequence). The CDR3: CASSTTLRLRGGSYNEQFF. The CDR3 region has the DNA TGTGCCAGCAGCACCACGCTGAGGTTGCGGGGGGGCTCCTACAATGAGCAGTTCTTC.

V and J are TRBV5-4 and TRBJ1-4; 8 bases line up with TRBD1. This CDR3 spans 15 amino acids. The V gene's germline CDR1 is SGHNT and CDR2 YYREEE (reference sequence). V dropped 2 bases and J dropped 5; count of bases not matched to a gene: 5. The CDR3 coding sequence is TGTGCCAGCAGCTTTCCGACAGGGGCAAATGAAAAACTGTTTTTT. It codes for CASSFPTGANEKLFF.

V usage is TRBV27 and J usage is TRBJ2-1, with 12 nucleotides matching TRBD2. The V gene's germline CDR1 is MNHEY and CDR2 SMNVEV (reference sequence). CDR3 length equals 15 residues. With 3 bases clipped from V and 6 bases from J, the junction kept 3 bases outside the gene matches. The CDR3 coding sequence is TGTGCCAGCAGTTTGACTAGCGGGAGATCCAATGAGCAGTTCTTC. It translates to CASSLTSGRSNEQFF.

V usage is TRBV4-1 and J usage is TRBJ2-5; 10 bases are shared with TRBD1. The length of the CDR3 is 15 residues. Germline V gene sequence: CDR1 MGHRA, CDR2 YSYEKL. The J segment lost 2 bases and the V segment lost 4 bases, leaving 4 bases of the junction unmatched. The CDR3 nucleotides are TGCGCCAGCAGCCCGGGGGACAGGGGACAAGAGACCCAGTACTTC. Encoded protein: CASSPGDRGQETQYF.

The chain has TRBV19 and TRBJ1-1, with D perhaps matching TRBD1 (5 bases). Trimming left V 11 bases short and J 0 bases short, with 10 bases between. Germline V CDR1 and CDR2: LNHDA, SQIVND (reference sequence). The CDR3 runs 12 residues. CDR3 protein: CALKGVNTEAFF. The CDR3 nucleotides read TGTGCCTTAAAAGGGGTGAACACTGAAGCTTTCTTT.

The CDR3 nucleotides are TGTGCCAGCAGCTTTGACCAAAAAGAGACCCAGTACTTC. This sequence encodes CASSFDQKETQYF. This sequence joins TRBV7-6 and TRBJ2-5; D call uncertain. The ends were cut back, 3 bases at V and 3 bases at J, with 8 bases in the middle. Per germline, CDR1 SGHVS and CDR2 FNYEAQ. This CDR3 is 13 amino acids long.

V is TRBV30 and J is TRBJ1-6; perhaps TRBD1 as D (5 bases). This CDR3 region has 12 residues. CDR1 is GTSNPN, CDR2 SVGIG, per germline (reference sequence). Deletions cut 2 bases from V and 12 bases from J, with 11 bases between. The CDR3 loop reads CAWSPHGGPLHF. CDR3 in DNA: TGTGCCTGGAGTCCCCATGGGGGACCCCTCCACTTT. Combining the CDR3 with reference TRBV30 and TRBJ1-6 gives the whole variable domain SQTIHQWPATLVQPVGSPLSLECTVEGTSNPNLYWYRQAAGRGLQLLFYSVGIGQISSEVPQNLSASRPQDRQFILSSKKLLLSDSGFYLCAWSPHGGPLHFGNGTRLTVT.